This TCR beta chain was documented in a study of a mutant IDH1 vaccine in newly diagnosed glioma. Study-level background: Commencement of vaccination occurred 4-6 weeks following radiotherapy alone, or concurrently with temozolomide cycles. Averaging approximately 42 years of age, treated patients were around 62% male and approximately 38% female.

The time point: week 35, safety follow-up. Topical imiquimod was applied with each vaccine dose, which held 300 ug of mutant IDH1 20-mer peptide. The data were produced by immunoSEQ multiplex PCR, yet TCRdb's version contains in-frame clones alone and is incomplete. The table shows fewer than 35,000 clones, with around 76% occurring only once. For this clone: Its antigen is undetermined.

The receptor was derived from a man in his fifties or sixties with glioma. This specimen consisted of PBMCs, obtained from a glioma patient whose treatment included an IDH1 peptide vaccine.

The CDR3 region has the DNA TGTGCCAGCATTGACACAGGGGGCGCAAATTTGTATGCTAATGAAAAACTGTTTTTT. It is translated as CASIDTGGANLYANEKLFF. V usage is TRBV6-1 and J usage is TRBJ1-4, with 9 nucleotides matching TRBD1. Germline CDR1 MNHNS, CDR2 SASEGT. The CDR3 has 19 amino acids. J gave up 3 bases and V 7 bases, and 18 bases lay outside the gene matches.